Listed below are T cell receptor beta chains from one sample, sequenced in a study of OX40 agonist ivuxolimab in advanced cancers. Data came from immunoSEQ multiplex PCR; TCRdb stores just in-frame clones and leaves some out. The data contain around 70,000 clones, over 80% of them singletons. The sample here was CD4+ or CD8+ T cells sorted from blood, taken in a trial of the OX40 agonist ivuxolimab. These receptors all stem from an adult with an advanced solid tumor such as melanoma, head and neck, liver or kidney cancer. Each CDR3 is given with its conserved first and last residue. Fields, in order: J gene, V gene, CDR3 length, CDR3 protein.

>TRBJ1-2|TRBV28|13
CASSQTDSYGYTF
>TRBJ2-3|TRBV15|15
CATSWGAGGTDTQYF
>TRBJ2-3|TRBV28|16
CASSLWRLAGTDTQYF
>TRBJ1-1|TRBV5-1|15
CASSWGASANTEAFF
>TRBJ1-1|TRBV29-1|16
CSVAPTIGTVNTEAFF
>TRBJ2-1|TRBV5-1|14
CASSLVRTGDEQFF
>TRBJ1-1|TRBV11-2|15
CASSFTPGQAYEAFF
>TRBJ2-2|TRBV11-2|15
CASSSDRGRTGELFF
>TRBJ2-5|TRBV5-4|14
CASSLDGLQETQYF
>TRBJ2-3|TRBV19|18
CASSTTLTLAGGPDTQYF
>TRBJ2-7|TRBV18|13
CASSPPSGYEQYF
>TRBJ1-4|TRBV7-2|16
CASSPGQSATNEKLFF
>TRBJ1-1|TRBV7-2|13
CASSFSVNTEAFF
>TRBJ2-5|TRBV5-1|14
CASRVQGNQETQYF
>TRBJ2-2|TRBV30|12
CAWNLYRSELFF